The source of this TCR beta chain is a study of shared clonotypes between healthy human individuals. This CDR3 is 15 amino acids long. Germline loops: CDR1 MNHEY, CDR2 SMNVEV (reference sequence). Trimming took off 6 bases at V and 4 bases at J, with 18 bases between the two ends. Assay: immunoSEQ multiplex PCR; the TCRdb copy retains only in-frame clones and omits some. The sample yields more than 150,000 clones, about 93% seen once. The clonotype originates from a woman in her 30s in good health. Sequencing was done on a sample of naive CD4+ T cells sorted from blood. Regarding subset: CD45RA+ positively selected. This chain joins TRBV27 and TRBJ1-2; possibly TRBD1 for D (5 bases). This chain's CDR3 is CASSPDGAESYGYTF. Written as DNA, the CDR3 is TGTGCCAGCAGCCCGGACGGGGCGGAGAGCTATGGCTACACCTTC.